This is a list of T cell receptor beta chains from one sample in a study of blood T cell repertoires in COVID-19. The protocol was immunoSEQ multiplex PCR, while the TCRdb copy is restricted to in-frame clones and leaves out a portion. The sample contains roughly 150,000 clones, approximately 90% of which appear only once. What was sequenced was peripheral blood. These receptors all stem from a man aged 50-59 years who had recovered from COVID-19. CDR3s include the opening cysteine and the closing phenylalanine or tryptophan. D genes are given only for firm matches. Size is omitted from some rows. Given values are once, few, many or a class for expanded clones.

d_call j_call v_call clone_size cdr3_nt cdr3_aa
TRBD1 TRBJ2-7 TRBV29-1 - TGCAGCGTTATACCCTGGGGACAGGGGGCCGGCGAGCAGTACTTC CSVIPWGQGAGEQYF
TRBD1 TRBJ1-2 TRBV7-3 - TGTGCCAGCAGCTCGTGGACAGGGCGAGGCTACACCTTC CASSSWTGRGYTF
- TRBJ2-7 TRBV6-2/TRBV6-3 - TGTGCCAGCAGCCGGAGCAGGGCCTCGACCTACGAGCAGTACTTC CASSRSRASTYEQYF
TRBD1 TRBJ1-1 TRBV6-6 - TGTGCCAGCAGTAAGACCAGGGGGGAGAGCACTGAAGCTTTCTTT CASSKTRGESTEAFF
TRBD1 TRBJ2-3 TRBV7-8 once TGTGCCAGCAGCTCTGACGGGACAGGGAAAGATACGCAGTATTTT CASSSDGTGKDTQYF
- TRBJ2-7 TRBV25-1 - TGTGCCAGCAGTGAATATTCCGGGGTTGCACAGAGTCACGAGCAGTACTTC CASSEYSGVAQSHEQYF
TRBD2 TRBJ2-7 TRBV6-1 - TGTGCCAGCAGTGAAGCGCTGCGGGGGAGCTCCTACGAGCAGTACTTC CASSEALRGSSYEQYF
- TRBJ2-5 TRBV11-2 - TGTGCCAGCATTACTGGGCAGGGGTGGGGAGAAGAGACTCAGTACTTC CASITGQGWGEETQYF
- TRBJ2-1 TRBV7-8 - TGTGCCAGCAGCTCCCGATATTCCCTAGGCGGGTTCTTC CASSSRYSLGGFF
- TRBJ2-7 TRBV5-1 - TGCGCCAGCAGCTTGCTGGCCCATTCCTACGAGCAGTACTTC CASSLLAHSYEQYF
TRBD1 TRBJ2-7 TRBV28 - TGTGCCAGCAGTTCCCCCAAGACAGGGGTCGAGCAGTACTTC CASSSPKTGVEQYF
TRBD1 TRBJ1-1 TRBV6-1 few TGTGCCAGCAGGGAACTCGGGACAGGCAATTACAGGACTGAAGCTTTCTTT CASRELGTGNYRTEAFF
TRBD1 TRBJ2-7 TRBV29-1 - TGCAGCGCCCGACAGGGCTCCTACGAGCAGTACTTC CSARQGSYEQYF
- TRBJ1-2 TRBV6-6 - TGTGCCAGCAGGACAAGGGACACCCCTTTCATGGGCTACACCTTC CASRTRDTPFMGYTF
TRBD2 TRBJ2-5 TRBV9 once TGTGCCAGCAGCGTAGCTCCACATAGCGGGAGTCAGGAGACCCAGTACTTC CASSVAPHSGSQETQYF
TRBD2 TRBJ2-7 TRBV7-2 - TGTGCCAGCAGCCGTGGACTAGCGGGCTACGAGCAGTACTTC CASSRGLAGYEQYF
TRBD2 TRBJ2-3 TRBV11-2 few TGTGCCAGCAGCCGAAATCGAGCGGGAGAGGGGACAGATACGCAGTATTTT CASSRNRAGEGTDTQYF
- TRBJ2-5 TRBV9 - TGTGCCAGCAGCGTAGGCCGGGGGAGGGAGACCCAGTACTTC CASSVGRGRETQYF
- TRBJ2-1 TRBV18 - TGTGCCAGCTCACCGGACCCCGGGAGCGGCAATGAGCAGTTCTTC CASSPDPGSGNEQFF
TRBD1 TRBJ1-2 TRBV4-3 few TGCGCCAGCAGCCCGAGGATCGGACAGGGGAACTATGGCTACACCTTC CASSPRIGQGNYGYTF
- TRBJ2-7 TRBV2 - TGTGCCAGCAGATGGACAGCGAGCTCCTACGAGCAGTACTTC CASRWTASSYEQYF
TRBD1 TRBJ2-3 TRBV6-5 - TGTGCCAGCGGCGGGACAGGGGGTCCAGATACGCAGTATTTT CASGGTGGPDTQYF
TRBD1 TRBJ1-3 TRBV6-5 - TGTGCCAGCAGTTGGGACAGTTCCTCTGGAAACACCATATATTTT CASSWDSSSGNTIYF
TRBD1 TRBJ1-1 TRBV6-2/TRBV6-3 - TGTGCCAGCAGCACCCTTGAAAAGGGGGCGGGAGCTTTCTTT CASSTLEKGAGAFF
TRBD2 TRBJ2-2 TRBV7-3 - TGTGCCAGCAGCTTACTAGCGGGGGATCCTGGCGGGGAGCTGTTTTTT CASSLLAGDPGGELFF
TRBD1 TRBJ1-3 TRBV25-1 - TGTGCCAGCAGTGATGGGATCAGACAGGGTGGAAACACCATATATTTT CASSDGIRQGGNTIYF
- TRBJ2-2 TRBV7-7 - TGTGCCAGCACCCTAGCGAACACCGGGGAGCTGTTTTTT CASTLANTGELFF
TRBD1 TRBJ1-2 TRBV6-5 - TGTGCCAGCCACATTCCGGGACAGGGGGCGAGTGGCTACACCTTC CASHIPGQGASGYTF
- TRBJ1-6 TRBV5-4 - TGTGCCAGCAGCTTGGGCGGACTAAATTCACCCCTCCACTTT CASSLGGLNSPLHF
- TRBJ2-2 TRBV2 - TGTGCCAGCAGTGAATTGTGGGGCGAAACCGGGGAGCTGTTTTTT CASSELWGETGELFF
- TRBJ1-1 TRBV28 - TGTGCCAGCAGCATCCTACAGGGATTGAGGACTGAAGCTTTCTTT CASSILQGLRTEAFF
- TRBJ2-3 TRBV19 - TGTGCCAGTAGTACCCCCCAGGGCACAGATACGCAGTATTTT CASSTPQGTDTQYF
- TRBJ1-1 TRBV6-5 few TGTGCCAGCTTTTCGTCAGGGTCCCGAGCTTTCTTT CASFSSGSRAFF
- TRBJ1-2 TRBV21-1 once TGTGCCAGCAGCCTCCGGGGTTGGGGCTATGGCTACACCTTC CASSLRGWGYGYTF
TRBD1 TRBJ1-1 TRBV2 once TGTGCCGGCAGTGTCTTCACAGGGGGTCGTGAAGCTTTCTTT CAGSVFTGGREAFF
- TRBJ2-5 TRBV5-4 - TGTGCCAGCAGCTTTGACAGAAGGCCTTTGGAGACCCAGTACTTC CASSFDRRPLETQYF
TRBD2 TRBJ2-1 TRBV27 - TGTGCCAGCAGTCCCCGCTCCCTAGCGGGAGTTGAGCAGTTCTTC CASSPRSLAGVEQFF
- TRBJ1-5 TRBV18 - TGTGCCAGCTCGCCACGACAGTCGGAAAATCAGCCCCAGCATTTT CASSPRQSENQPQHF
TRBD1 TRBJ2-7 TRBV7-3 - TGTGCCAGCAGCTTAACTCCTTCGACAGGGCCCAGCTCCTACGAGCAGTACTTC CASSLTPSTGPSSYEQYF
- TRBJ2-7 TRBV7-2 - TGTGCCAGCAGCTTACAAGGACTGTCCCACGAGCAGTACTTC CASSLQGLSHEQYF
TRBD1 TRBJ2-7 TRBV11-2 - TGTGCCAGCAGCTTAGTGCAGGGGGCCTACGAGCAGTACTTC CASSLVQGAYEQYF
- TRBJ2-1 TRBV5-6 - TGTGCCAGCAGACAGGACATGAGCTCCTACAATGAGCAGTTCTTC CASRQDMSSYNEQFF
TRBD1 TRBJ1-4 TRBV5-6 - TGTGCCAGCAGCCCGGACAGGGGGCAGCGGTTTGAAAAACTGTTTTTT CASSPDRGQRFEKLFF
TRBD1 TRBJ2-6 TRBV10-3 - TGTGCCATCAGTGAGGGGACAGGGGGATCTGGGGCCAACGTCCTGACTTTC CAISEGTGGSGANVLTF